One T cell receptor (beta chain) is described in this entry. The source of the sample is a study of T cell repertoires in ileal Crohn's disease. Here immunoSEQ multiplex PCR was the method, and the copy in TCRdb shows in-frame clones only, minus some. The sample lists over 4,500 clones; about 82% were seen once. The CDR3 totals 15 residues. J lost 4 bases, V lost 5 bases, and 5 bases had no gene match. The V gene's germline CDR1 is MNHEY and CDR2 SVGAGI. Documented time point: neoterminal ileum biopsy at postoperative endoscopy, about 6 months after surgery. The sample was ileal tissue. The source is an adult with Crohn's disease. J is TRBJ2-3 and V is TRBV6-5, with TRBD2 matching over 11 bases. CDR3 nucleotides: TGTGCCAGCAGTCTTTCTAGCGGGGGGTCAGATACGCAGTATTTT. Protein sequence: CASSLSSGGSDTQYF.